The 8 T cell receptor beta chains given below trace back to one sample, sequenced in a study of CD8 T cells in Susac syndrome. The RNA input was about 0.5 to 1 ug, and it was reverse transcribed with random hexamers. TCRdb passed the immunoSEQ multiplex PCR reads through MiXCR, listing each CDR3 protein once. Here the sample spans 150,000 or so distinct CDR3 sequences, about 90% being singletons. Sequencing input: CD4+ T cells from PBMCs. Receptors originate from a human donor in good health.

This chain joins TRBV20-1 and TRBJ1-5, with 9 positions matching TRBD1. The V gene end was trimmed by 5 bases and the J gene end by 6 bases; junction bases not matched to a gene: 11. Germline assignment: CDR1 DFQATT and CDR2 SNEGSKA (reference sequence). This CDR3 contains 15 residues. CDR3 in DNA: TGCAGTGCTGGAATCACAGGGGGCTTAGGTCAGCCCCAGCATTTT. Amino acid sequence: CSAGITGGLGQPQHF.

The rearrangement joins TRBV7-6 to TRBJ2-7; no reliable D call. Germline loops: CDR1 SGHVS, CDR2 FNYEAQ. CDR3 length: 12 residues. V was shortened by 3 bases and J by 2 bases, with 5 bases between the two germline ends. The CDR3 nucleotides are TGTGCCAGCAGCTTTCGCCCCTACGAGCAGTACTTC. This sequence encodes CASSFRPYEQYF.

The J gene is TRBJ2-1, the V gene TRBV20-1; TRBD2 matches 7 bases. This CDR3 has 13 residues. The junction had 6 bases not matched to a gene; V was cut back by 8 bases and J by 2 bases. Germline V gene lookup returns CDR1 DFQATT and CDR2 SNEGSKA (reference sequence). This CDR3 is CSPRAGPYNEQFF. CDR3 DNA: TGCAGTCCACGAGCGGGGCCCTACAATGAGCAGTTCTTC.

Comment on this clonotype: Compared with germline, one end of the junction differs, possibly owing to a read error. The rearrangement links TRBV11-2 to TRBJ1-4; D is uncertain. The CDR3 consists of 13 residues. Per the germline V gene, CDR1 is SGHAT and CDR2 is FQNNGV. Here the CDR3 reads CASSLTDNEKLSF. The CDR3 DNA reads as TGTGCCAGCAGCTTAACGGATAATGAAAAACTGTCTTTT.

CDR3 nucleotide sequence: TGTGCCAGCGAAATAGGGACAGGCCTCCATCAGCCCCAGCATTTT. It translates to CASEIGTGLHQPQHF. The chain links TRBV6-1 to TRBJ1-5; TRBD1 aligns across 8 bases. This CDR3 has 15 amino acids. Trimming at V came to 8 bases and at J to 5 bases, leaving 11 bases not matched to a gene. Germline V gives CDR1 MNHNS, CDR2 SASEGT.

The rearrangement links TRBV6-5 to TRBJ2-4, with D possibly TRBD2 on 5 matching bases. The CDR3 has 14 residues. The V gene's germline CDR1 is MNHEY and CDR2 SVGAGI. V was cut by 3 bases and J by 3 bases, with 9 bases left in between. The CDR3 DNA sequence: TGTGCCAGCAGTTATACACGGGACAAAAACATTCAGTACTTC. As protein: CASSYTRDKNIQYF.

The rearrangement links TRBV7-9 to TRBJ2-2; TRBD1 might be the D (6 bases). V lost 7 bases and J 0 bases, leaving 12 bases between the germline ends. CDR3 size: 15 residues. CDR1 and CDR2 from the germline V gene are SEHNR and FQNEAQ (reference sequence). CDR3 sequence reads: CASTSGASNTGELFF. In DNA form, the CDR3 reads TGTGCCAGCACCTCAGGGGCTTCGAACACCGGGGAGCTGTTTTTT.

This chain links TRBV7-2 with TRBJ1-4; no clear D gene. The germline gives CDR1 SGHTA, CDR2 FQGNSA. With 6 bases removed from V and 3 bases from J, the gap between germline ends came to 11 bases. The CDR3 runs 14 residues. The CDR3 protein is CASSSTDSNEKLFF. The CDR3 nucleotides are TGTGCCAGCAGTTCTACTGACTCTAATGAAAAACTGTTTTTT.